This TCR beta chain emerged from a study of T cell repertoires in aging, cancer and after chemotherapy. Background on the study: About 9.1 million TCR reads were in the whole dataset.

Of note for this clonotype: What it binds is not known.

TCR beta rearrangements were amplified from peripheral blood genomic DNA. Study observations and caveats: Immunological memory after chemotherapy cannot be judged from the repertoire data.

Germline CDR1 is MNHEY and CDR2 is SVGEGT. The V end was cut by 11 bases, the J end by 4 bases, with 14 bases between. The CDR3 covers 12 residues. Multiplex touch-down PCR with TRB-A/B primers amplified rearranged V-D-J TRB sequences. TCRdb called the multiplex PCR reads again in MiXCR, with one record for every CDR3 protein. The profile shows about 5,200 distinct CDR3 sequences, 25% to 35% of them singletons. Specimen: blood. V gene TRBV6-2 or TRBV6-3 combines with J gene TRBJ1-1; D ambiguous. This clonotype was sampled from a human donor in good health. CDR3 sequence: CASSSIGTEAFF. DNA of the CDR3: TGTGCCTCATCGAGTATTGGCACTGAAGCTTTCTTT.